Listed here is a single T cell receptor (beta chain). The target antigen is unknown. Template switching introduced a universal primer site, and the cDNA bore unique molecular identifiers. TCRdb reanalysed the 5' RACE reads using MiXCR and keeps one entry per CDR3 protein. The table lists 400,000 to 550,000 distinct CDR3 sequences, 14% of them singletons. This entry belongs to a study of identical twins. Study observations and caveats: A lower insertion count was a feature of abundant cord blood beta clonotypes, with no such feature in memory repertoires. Invariant cells of the MAIT and iNKT types might have partly distorted the zero-insertion analyses.

Donors were all healthy Caucasians. In addition, the sample was reused for a study of yellow fever vaccine responses in identical twins.

This TCR was sampled from a woman between 18 and 29 years old in good health. Sequences were obtained from CD4+ T cells sorted from blood.

CDR3 nucleotides: TGTGCCAGCAGCTTAGGGGGTCGGGGGCCAGGAGTACCTCCTTACAATGAGCAGTTCTTC. Amino acid sequence: CASSLGGRGPGVPPYNEQFF. The chain employs TRBV7-6 and TRBJ2-1; D is tentatively TRBD1 or TRBD2 (6 bases each). V was cut by 1 base and J by 4 bases, with 26 bases left in between. The CDR3 has 20 residues. Looked up from germline, CDR1 is SGHVS and CDR2 is FNYEAQ.